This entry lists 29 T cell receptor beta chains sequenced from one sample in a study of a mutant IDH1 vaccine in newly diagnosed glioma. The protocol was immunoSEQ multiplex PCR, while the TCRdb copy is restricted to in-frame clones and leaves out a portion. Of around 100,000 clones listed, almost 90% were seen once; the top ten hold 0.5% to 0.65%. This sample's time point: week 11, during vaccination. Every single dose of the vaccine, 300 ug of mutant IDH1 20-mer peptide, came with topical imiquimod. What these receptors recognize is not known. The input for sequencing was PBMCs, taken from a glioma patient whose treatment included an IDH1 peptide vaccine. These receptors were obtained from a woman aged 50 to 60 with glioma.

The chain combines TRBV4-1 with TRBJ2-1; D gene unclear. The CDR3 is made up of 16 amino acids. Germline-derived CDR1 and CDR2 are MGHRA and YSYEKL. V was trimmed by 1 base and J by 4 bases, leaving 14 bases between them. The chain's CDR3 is CASSQVRLVRYNEQFF. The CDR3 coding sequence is TGCGCCAGCAGCCAAGTACGTCTAGTTCGGTACAATGAGCAGTTCTTC.

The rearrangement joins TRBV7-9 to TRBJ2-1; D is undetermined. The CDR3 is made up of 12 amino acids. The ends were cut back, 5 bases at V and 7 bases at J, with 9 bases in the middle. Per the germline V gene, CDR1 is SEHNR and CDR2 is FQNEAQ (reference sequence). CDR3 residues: CASSRLRNEQFF. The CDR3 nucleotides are TGTGCCAGCAGCCGTCTCAGGAATGAGCAGTTCTTC.

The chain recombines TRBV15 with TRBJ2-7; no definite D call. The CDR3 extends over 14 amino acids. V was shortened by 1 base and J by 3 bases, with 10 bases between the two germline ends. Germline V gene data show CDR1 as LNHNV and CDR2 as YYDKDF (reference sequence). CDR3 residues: CATSRAEWSYEQYF. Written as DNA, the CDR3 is TGTGCCACCAGCAGAGCGGAGTGGAGCTACGAGCAGTACTTC.

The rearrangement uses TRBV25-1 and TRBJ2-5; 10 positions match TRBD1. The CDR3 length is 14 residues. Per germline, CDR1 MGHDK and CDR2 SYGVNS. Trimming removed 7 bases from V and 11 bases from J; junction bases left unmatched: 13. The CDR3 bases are TGTGCCAGCATTCCCGGGACAGGGGCGGGGGAGCAGTACTTC. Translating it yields CASIPGTGAGEQYF.

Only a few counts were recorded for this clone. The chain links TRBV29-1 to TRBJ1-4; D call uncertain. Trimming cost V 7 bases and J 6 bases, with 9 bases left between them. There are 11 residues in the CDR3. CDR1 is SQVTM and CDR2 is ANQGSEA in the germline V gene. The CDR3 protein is CSAAGYEKLFF. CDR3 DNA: TGCAGCGCCGCCGGGTATGAAAAACTGTTTTTT.

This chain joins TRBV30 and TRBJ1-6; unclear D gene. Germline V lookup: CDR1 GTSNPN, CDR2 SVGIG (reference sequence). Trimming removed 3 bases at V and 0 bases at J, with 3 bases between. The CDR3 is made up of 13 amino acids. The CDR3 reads CAWRPSYNSPLHF. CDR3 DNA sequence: TGTGCCTGGAGGCCCTCCTATAATTCACCCCTCCACTTT.

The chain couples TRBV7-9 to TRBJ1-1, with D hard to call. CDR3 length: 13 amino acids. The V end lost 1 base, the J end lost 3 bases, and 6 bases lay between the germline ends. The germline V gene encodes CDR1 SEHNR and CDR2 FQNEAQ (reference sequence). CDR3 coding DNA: TGTGCCAGCAGCTTAGGGCACTACACTGAAGCTTTCTTT. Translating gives CASSLGHYTEAFF.

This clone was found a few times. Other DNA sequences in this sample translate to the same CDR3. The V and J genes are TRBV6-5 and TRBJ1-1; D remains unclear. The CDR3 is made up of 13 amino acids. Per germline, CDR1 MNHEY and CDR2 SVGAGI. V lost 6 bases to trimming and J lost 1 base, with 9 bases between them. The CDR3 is CASSPRGNTEAFF. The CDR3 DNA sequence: TGTGCCAGCAGCCCCCGGGGGAACACTGAAGCTTTCTTT.

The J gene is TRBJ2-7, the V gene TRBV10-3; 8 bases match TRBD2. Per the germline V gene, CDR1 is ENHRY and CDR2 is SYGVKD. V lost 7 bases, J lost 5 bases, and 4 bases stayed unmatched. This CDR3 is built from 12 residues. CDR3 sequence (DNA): TGTGCCATCAAGCAAGCGGGAGACGAGCAGTACTTC. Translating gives CAIKQAGDEQYF.

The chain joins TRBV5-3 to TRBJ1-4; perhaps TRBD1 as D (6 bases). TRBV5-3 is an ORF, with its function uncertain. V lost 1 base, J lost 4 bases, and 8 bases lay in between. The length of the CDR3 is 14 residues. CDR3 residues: CARSLTGFNEKLFF. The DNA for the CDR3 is TGTGCCAGAAGCTTGACAGGGTTTAATGAAAAACTGTTTTTT.

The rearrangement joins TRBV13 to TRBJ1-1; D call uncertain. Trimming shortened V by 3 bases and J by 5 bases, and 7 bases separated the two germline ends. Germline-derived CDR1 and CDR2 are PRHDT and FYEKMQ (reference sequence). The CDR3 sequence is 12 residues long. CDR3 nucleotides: TGTGCCAGCAGCTTTCGGCGGACTGAAGCTTTCTTT. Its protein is CASSFRRTEAFF.

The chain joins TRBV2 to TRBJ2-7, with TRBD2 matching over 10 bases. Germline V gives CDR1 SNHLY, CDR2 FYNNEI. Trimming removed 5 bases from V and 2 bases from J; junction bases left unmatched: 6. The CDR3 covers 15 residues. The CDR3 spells CASSPLAGVAYEQYF. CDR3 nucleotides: TGTGCCAGCAGTCCCCTAGCGGGAGTGGCCTACGAGCAGTACTTC.

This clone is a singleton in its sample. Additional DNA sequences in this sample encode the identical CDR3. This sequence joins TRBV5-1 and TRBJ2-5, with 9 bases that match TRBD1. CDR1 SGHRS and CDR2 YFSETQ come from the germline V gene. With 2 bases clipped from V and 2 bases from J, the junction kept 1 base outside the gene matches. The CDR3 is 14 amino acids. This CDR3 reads CASSFGQGQETQYF. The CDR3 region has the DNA TGCGCCAGCAGCTTCGGACAGGGGCAAGAGACCCAGTACTTC.

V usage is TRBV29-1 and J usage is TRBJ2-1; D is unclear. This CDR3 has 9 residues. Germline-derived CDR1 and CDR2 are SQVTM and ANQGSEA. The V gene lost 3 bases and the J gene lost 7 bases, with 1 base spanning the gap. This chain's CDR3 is CSVDNEQFF. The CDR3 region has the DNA TGCAGCGTTGATAATGAGCAGTTCTTC.

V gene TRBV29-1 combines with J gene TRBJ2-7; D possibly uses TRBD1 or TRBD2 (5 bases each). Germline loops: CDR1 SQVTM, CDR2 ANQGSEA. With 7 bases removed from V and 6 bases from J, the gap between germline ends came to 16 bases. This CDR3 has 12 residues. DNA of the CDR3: TGCAGCGCTAACCCAGGTGGGGGCGAGCAGTACTTC. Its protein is CSANPGGGEQYF.

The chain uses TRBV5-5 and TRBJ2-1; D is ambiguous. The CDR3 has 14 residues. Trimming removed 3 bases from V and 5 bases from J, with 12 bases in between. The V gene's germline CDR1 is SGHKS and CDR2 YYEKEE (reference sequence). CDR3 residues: CASSSLLGHNEQFF. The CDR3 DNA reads TGTGCCAGCAGCTCTCTGCTAGGTCACAATGAGCAGTTCTTC.

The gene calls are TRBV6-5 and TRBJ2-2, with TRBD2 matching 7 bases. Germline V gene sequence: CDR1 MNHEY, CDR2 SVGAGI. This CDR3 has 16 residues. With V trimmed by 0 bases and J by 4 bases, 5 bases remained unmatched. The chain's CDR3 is CASSYSGGSLTGELFF. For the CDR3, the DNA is TGTGCCAGCAGTTACTCGGGAGGGTCTCTCACCGGGGAGCTGTTTTTT.

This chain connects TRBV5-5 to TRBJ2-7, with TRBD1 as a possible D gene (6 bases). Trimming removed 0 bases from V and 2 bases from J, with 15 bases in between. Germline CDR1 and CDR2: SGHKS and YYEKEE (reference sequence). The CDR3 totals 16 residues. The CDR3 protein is CASSLEWDTQTYEQYF. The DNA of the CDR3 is TGTGCCAGCAGCTTGGAATGGGACACCCAAACCTACGAGCAGTACTTC.

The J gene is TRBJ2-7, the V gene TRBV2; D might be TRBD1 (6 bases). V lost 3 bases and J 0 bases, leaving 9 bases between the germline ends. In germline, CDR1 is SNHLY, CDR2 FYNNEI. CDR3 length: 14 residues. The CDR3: CASSEQGSSYEQYF. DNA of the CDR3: TGTGCCAGCAGTGAGCAGGGGAGCTCCTACGAGCAGTACTTC.

The DNA for the CDR3 is TGCGCCAGCAGCTTGGGAGGGGGCACCGGGGAGCTGTTTTTT. Encoded protein: CASSLGGGTGELFF. The chain recombines TRBV5-1 with TRBJ2-2; a possible D gene is TRBD1 (6 bases). Germline V CDR1 and CDR2: SGHRS, YFSETQ. V was trimmed by 0 bases and J by 4 bases, leaving 7 bases between them. The CDR3 spans 14 residues.

This chain's CDR3 is CASSYGGTGQETQYF. CDR3 DNA sequence: TGTGCCAGCAGTTACGGCGGGACAGGCCAAGAGACCCAGTACTTC. V gene TRBV6-6 combines with J gene TRBJ2-5; TRBD1 matches at 8 bases. There are 15 residues in the CDR3. Losses at the gene ends were 2 bases for V and 1 base for J; bases not matched to a gene: 3. The germline V gene encodes CDR1 MNHNY and CDR2 SVGAGI (reference sequence).

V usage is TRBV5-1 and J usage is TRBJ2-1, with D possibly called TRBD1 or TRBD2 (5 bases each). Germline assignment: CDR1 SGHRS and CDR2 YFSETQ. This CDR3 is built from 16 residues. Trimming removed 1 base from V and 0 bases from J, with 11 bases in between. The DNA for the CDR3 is TGCGCCAGCAGCTTGAGGTGGGGGAGCTCCTACAATGAGCAGTTCTTC. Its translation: CASSLRWGSSYNEQFF.

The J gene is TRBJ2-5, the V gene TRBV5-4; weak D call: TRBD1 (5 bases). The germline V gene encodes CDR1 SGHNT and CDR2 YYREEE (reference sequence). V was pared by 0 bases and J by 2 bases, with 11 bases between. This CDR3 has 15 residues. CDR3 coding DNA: TGTGCCAGCAGCTTGGATAGGGGAAGGCAAGAGACCCAGTACTTC. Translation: CASSLDRGRQETQYF.

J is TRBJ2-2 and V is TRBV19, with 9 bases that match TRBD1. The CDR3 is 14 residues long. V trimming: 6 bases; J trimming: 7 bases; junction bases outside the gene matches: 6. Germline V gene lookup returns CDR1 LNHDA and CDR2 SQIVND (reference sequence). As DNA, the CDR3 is TGTGCCAGTAGGGACAGGGGTTCATACGGGGAGCTGTTTTTT. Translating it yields CASRDRGSYGELFF.

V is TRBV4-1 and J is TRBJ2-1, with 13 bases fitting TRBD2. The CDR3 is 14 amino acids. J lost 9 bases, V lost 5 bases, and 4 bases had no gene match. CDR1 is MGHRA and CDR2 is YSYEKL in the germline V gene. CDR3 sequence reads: CASSRGLAGVEQFF. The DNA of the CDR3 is TGCGCCAGCAGCAGAGGACTAGCGGGAGTTGAGCAGTTCTTC.

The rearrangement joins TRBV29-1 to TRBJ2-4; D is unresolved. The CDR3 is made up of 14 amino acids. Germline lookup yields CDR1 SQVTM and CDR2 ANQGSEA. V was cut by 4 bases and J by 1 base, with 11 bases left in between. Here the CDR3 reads CSVGRAGAKNIQYF. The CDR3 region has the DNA TGCAGCGTTGGAAGGGCCGGGGCCAAAAACATTCAGTACTTC.

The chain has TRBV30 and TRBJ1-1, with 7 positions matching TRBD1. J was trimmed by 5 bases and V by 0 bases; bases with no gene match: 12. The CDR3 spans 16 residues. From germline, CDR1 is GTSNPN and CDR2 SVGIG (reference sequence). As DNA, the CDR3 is TGTGCCTGGAGTGTAGCGGGACAGTCGGCAAGGACTGAAGCTTTCTTT. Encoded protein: CAWSVAGQSARTEAFF.

The DNA for the CDR3 is TGTGCCAGCAGCTTTGGCGGGGAAGCTTTCTTT. This gives the protein CASSFGGEAFF. V gene TRBV7-9 combines with J gene TRBJ1-1; no firm D call. The CDR3 extends over 11 amino acids. The germline V and J ends were trimmed by 3 bases and 8 bases, with 7 bases remaining between them. CDR1 and CDR2 (germline): SEHNR, FQNEAQ (reference sequence).

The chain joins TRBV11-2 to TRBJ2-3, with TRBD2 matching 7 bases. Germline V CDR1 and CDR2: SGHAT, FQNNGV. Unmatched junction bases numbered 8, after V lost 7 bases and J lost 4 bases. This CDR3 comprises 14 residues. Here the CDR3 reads CASTLLASPDTQYF. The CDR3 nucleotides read TGTGCCAGCACCCTACTAGCGTCCCCAGATACGCAGTATTTT. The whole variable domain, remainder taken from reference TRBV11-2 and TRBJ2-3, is EAGVAQSPRYKIIEKRQSVAFWCNPISGHATLYWYQQILGQGPKLLIQFQNNGVVDDSQLPKDRFSAERLKGVDSTLKIQPAKLEDSAVYLCASTLLASPDTQYFGPGTRLTVL.